One and the same sample provided the 9 T cell receptor beta chains below, sequenced in a study. TCRdb redid the calling of the 5' RACE reads with MiXCR, one entry per CDR3 protein. The profile covers roughly 30,000 distinct CDR3 sequences, with roughly 30% appearing a single time and less than 2.5% taken by the ten largest. Tregs were sorted as CD4+CD25+CD127-/low cells. Sequencing was performed on tumor-infiltrating Tregs sorted from the breast tumor. These receptors all stem from a female donor with breast cancer.

This clonotype was picked up a small number of times. The chain is built from TRBV4-1 and TRBJ1-6; no definite D call. Germline CDR1 reads MGHRA; CDR2 reads YSYEKL. The V end lost 2 bases, the J end lost 5 bases, and 16 bases lay between the germline ends. The CDR3 has 17 amino acids. The CDR3 sequence is CASSQYTARINNSPLHF. CDR3 DNA: TGCGCCAGCAGCCAATACACGGCCCGTATTAATAATTCACCCCTCCACTTT.

This chain connects TRBV6-5 to TRBJ2-3; weak D call: TRBD1 (5 bases). With the DNA end fitting TRBJ1-5 better, the J assignment may be wrong. The CDR3 extends over 16 amino acids. CDR1 and CDR2 from the germline V gene are MNHEY and SVGAGI. The CDR3: CASTLPGTSGWDTQHF. CDR3 in DNA: TGTGCCAGCACCCTCCCCGGGACTAGCGGGTGGGATACGCAGCATTTT.

In its sample, this clonotype was seen a few times. The chain has TRBV7-3 and TRBJ2-2; maybe TRBD2 (6 bases). CDR3 length equals 14 residues. Germline CDR1 is SGHTA and CDR2 is FQGTGA. V lost 6 bases, J lost 2 bases, and 10 bases lay in between. The CDR3 region has the DNA TGTGCCAGCAGACGCGGGGCTAACACCGGGGAGCTGTTTTTT. This encodes CASRRGANTGELFF.

This clonotype showed up just a few times. The J gene is TRBJ2-1, the V gene TRBV3-1, with 14 positions matching TRBD2. The V and J ends lost 3 bases and 8 bases, in that order; junction bases with no gene match: 3. This CDR3 region has 15 residues. The germline CDR1 and CDR2 sequences are LGHDT and YNNKEL (reference sequence). The CDR3 protein is CASSHGTSGRDEQFF. CDR3 coding DNA: TGTGCCAGCAGCCACGGGACTAGCGGGAGAGATGAGCAGTTCTTC.

This clonotype was found many times. The gene calls are TRBV6-5 and TRBJ1-1, with no clear D. Germline V CDR1 and CDR2: MNHEY, SVGAGI. With 2 bases removed from V and 0 bases from J, the gap between germline ends came to 7 bases. There are 14 residues in the CDR3. In DNA, the CDR3 is TGTGCCAGCAGTTACGCCAACCTGAACACTGAAGCTTTCTTT. Amino acids: CASSYANLNTEAFF.

Worth noting for this clonotype: One junction end disagrees with the germline gene, perhaps due to a read error. The chain employs TRBV6-5 and TRBJ1-1; D is possibly TRBD1 (5 bases). Germline loops: CDR1 MNHEY, CDR2 SVGAGI. There are 14 residues in the CDR3. The CDR3 loop is CASSYEGRDTEAFF. CDR3 coding DNA: TGTGCCAGCAGTTACGAGGGGCGAGACACTGAAGCCTTCTTT.

The chain has TRBV5-1 and TRBJ2-2; TRBD2 matches 8 bases. The CDR3 has 15 amino acids. In germline, CDR1 is SGHRS, CDR2 YFSETQ. The trim removed 5 bases at V and 4 bases at J, leaving 7 bases unmatched. This chain's CDR3 is CASSFQAGGTGELFF. The CDR3 DNA reads as TGCGCCAGCAGTTTCCAGGCGGGGGGCACCGGGGAGCTGTTTTTT.

This clonotype was seen more than once but under ten times. The gene calls are TRBV7-2 and TRBJ1-1; 8 bases align to TRBD1. CDR1 is SGHTA, CDR2 FQGNSA, per germline. After removal of 5 bases from V and 7 bases from J, the junction contained 12 bases not matched to a gene. The CDR3 consists of 15 residues. CDR3 sequence: CASSVQGDTVYEAFF. Written as DNA, the CDR3 is TGTGCCAGCAGCGTACAGGGGGACACGGTATATGAAGCTTTCTTT.

About this clonotype: A read error may be the cause here, since a much bigger clone is one base away. The genes are TRBV20-1 and TRBJ2-7; D perhaps matches TRBD2 (7 bases). The CDR3 contains 14 residues. The germline gives CDR1 DFQATT, CDR2 SNEGSKA (reference sequence). CDR3: CRARGGGARYEQYF. CDR3 DNA: TGCAGAGCTAGGGGGGGCGGGGCCCGCTACGAGCAGTACTTC.